The present entry profiles one T cell receptor (beta chain) with its context. No antigen is known for it. The data derive from a study of shared clonotypes between healthy human individuals. General observations from the study: Among non-shared clonotypes, generation probabilities were lower than among those shared by all four donors.

Every subset had its genomic DNA shared out evenly among several immunoSEQ plates. On sorted subsets, replicate PCRs used about 200 ng DNA, or tens of thousands of T cell genomes. The protocol was immunoSEQ multiplex PCR, while the TCRdb copy is restricted to in-frame clones and leaves out a portion. This sample has roughly 1,600,000 clones, with less than 99% found just once. With 6 bases removed from V and 5 bases from J, the gap between germline ends came to 22 bases. Germline assignment: CDR1 MNHEY and CDR2 SMNVEV (reference sequence). The CDR3 is made up of 16 amino acids. V usage is TRBV27 and J usage is TRBJ2-5, with D possibly matching TRBD2 (6 bases). The sample was naive CD4+ T cells sorted from blood. This sample's subset: CD45RA+ positively selected. This TCR was sampled from a young man in good health. This chain's CDR3 is CASRSPTRGGDETQYF. Written as DNA, the CDR3 is TGTGCCAGCAGGTCCCCCACTAGAGGAGGGGACGAGACCCAGTACTTC.